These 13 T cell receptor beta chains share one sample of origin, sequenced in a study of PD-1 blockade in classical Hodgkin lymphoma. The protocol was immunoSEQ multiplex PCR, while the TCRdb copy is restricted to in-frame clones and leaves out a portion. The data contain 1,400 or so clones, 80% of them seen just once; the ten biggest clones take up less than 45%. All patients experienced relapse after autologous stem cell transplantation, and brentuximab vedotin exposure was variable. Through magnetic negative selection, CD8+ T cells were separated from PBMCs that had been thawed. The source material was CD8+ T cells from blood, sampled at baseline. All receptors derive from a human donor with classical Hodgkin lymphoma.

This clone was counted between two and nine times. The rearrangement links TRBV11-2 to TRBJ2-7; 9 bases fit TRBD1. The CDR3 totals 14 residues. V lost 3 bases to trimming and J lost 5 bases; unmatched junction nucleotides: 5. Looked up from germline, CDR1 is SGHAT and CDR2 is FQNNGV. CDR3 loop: CASSFGTGLNEQYF. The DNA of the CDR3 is TGTGCCAGCAGCTTCGGGACAGGGTTAAACGAGCAGTACTTC.

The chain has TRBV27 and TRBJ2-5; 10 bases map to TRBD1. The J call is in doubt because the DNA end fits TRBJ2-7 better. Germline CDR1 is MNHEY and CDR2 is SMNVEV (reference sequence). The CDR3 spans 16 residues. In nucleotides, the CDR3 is TGTGCCAGCAGCCCCTCCTGGGGACAGGGGAAATACGAGCAGTACTTC. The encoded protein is CASSPSWGQGKYEQYF.

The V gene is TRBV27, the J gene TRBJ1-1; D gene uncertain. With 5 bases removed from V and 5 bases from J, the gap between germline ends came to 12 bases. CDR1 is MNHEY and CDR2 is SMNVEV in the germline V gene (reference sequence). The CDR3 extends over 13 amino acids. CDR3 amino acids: CASSAGPLTEAFF. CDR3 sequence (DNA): TGTGCCAGCAGTGCCGGGCCCTTGACTGAAGCTTTCTTT.

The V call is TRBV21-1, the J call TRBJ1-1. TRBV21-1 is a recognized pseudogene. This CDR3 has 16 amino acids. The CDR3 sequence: CASSNGGYTIHTEAFF. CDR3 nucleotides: TGTGCCAGCAGTAACGGCGGCTACACAATTCACACTGAAGCTTTCTTT.

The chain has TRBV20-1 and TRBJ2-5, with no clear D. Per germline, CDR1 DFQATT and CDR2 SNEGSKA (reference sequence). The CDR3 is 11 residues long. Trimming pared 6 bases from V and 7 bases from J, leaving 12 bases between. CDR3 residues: CSAKDSGTQYF. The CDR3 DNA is TGCAGTGCCAAAGATTCGGGGACCCAGTACTTC.

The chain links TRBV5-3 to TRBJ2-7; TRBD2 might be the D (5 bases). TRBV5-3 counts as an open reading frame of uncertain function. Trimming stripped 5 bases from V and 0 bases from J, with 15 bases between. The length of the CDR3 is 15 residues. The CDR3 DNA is TGTGCCAGAAGTCTTAGCGCAAACTTCTCCTACGAGCAGTACTTC. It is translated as CARSLSANFSYEQYF.

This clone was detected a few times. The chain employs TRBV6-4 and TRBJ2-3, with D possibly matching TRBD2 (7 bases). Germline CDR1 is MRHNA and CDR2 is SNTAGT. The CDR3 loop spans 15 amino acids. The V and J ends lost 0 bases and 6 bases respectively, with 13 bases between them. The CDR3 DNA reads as TGTGCCAGCAGTGACTCCGGCGGGGGCGGGGATACGCAGTATTTT. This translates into CASSDSGGGGDTQYF.

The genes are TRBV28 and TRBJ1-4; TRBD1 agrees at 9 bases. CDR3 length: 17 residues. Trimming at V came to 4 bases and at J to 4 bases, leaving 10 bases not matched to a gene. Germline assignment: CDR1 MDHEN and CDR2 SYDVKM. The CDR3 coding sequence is TGTGCCAGCAGTTCCCCCGGGACAGGGTTTTTTAATGAAAAACTGTTTTTT. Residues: CASSSPGTGFFNEKLFF. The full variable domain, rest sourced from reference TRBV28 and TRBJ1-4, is DVKVTQSSRYLVKRTGEKVFLECVQDMDHENMFWYRQDPGLGLRLIYFSYDVKMKEKGDIPEGYSVSREKKERFSLILESASTNQTSMYLCASSSPGTGFFNEKLFFGSGTQLSVL.

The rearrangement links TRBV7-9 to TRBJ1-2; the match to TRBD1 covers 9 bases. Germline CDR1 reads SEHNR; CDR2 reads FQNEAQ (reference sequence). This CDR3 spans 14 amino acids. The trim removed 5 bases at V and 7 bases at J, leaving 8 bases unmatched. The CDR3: CASSTGTGTLGYTF. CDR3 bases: TGTGCCAGCAGCACAGGGACAGGGACTCTTGGCTACACCTTC.

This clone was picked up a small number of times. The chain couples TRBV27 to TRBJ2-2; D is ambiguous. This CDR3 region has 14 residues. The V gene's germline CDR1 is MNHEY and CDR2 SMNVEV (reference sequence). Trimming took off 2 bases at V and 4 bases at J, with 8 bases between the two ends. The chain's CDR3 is CASSLRPFTGELFF. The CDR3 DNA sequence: TGTGCCAGCAGTTTAAGACCTTTCACCGGGGAGCTGTTTTTT.

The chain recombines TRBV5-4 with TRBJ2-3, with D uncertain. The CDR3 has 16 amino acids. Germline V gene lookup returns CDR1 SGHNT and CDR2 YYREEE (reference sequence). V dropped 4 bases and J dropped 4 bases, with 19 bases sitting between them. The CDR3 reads CASSRGRKGRADTQYF. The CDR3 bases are TGTGCCAGCAGCCGAGGCCGCAAGGGTCGGGCAGATACGCAGTATTTT.

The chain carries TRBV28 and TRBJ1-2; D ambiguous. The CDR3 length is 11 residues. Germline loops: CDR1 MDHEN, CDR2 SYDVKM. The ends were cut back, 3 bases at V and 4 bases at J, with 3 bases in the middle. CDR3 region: CASSFGYGYTF. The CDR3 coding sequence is TGTGCCAGCAGTTTTGGCTATGGCTACACCTTC.

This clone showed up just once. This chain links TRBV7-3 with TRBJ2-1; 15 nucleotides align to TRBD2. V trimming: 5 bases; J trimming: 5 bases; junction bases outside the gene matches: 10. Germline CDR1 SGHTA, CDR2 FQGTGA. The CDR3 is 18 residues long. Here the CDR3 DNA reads TGTGCCAGCAGCCCCGGGACTAGCGGGGGGCAACCCCACAATGAGCAGTTCTTC. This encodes CASSPGTSGGQPHNEQFF.